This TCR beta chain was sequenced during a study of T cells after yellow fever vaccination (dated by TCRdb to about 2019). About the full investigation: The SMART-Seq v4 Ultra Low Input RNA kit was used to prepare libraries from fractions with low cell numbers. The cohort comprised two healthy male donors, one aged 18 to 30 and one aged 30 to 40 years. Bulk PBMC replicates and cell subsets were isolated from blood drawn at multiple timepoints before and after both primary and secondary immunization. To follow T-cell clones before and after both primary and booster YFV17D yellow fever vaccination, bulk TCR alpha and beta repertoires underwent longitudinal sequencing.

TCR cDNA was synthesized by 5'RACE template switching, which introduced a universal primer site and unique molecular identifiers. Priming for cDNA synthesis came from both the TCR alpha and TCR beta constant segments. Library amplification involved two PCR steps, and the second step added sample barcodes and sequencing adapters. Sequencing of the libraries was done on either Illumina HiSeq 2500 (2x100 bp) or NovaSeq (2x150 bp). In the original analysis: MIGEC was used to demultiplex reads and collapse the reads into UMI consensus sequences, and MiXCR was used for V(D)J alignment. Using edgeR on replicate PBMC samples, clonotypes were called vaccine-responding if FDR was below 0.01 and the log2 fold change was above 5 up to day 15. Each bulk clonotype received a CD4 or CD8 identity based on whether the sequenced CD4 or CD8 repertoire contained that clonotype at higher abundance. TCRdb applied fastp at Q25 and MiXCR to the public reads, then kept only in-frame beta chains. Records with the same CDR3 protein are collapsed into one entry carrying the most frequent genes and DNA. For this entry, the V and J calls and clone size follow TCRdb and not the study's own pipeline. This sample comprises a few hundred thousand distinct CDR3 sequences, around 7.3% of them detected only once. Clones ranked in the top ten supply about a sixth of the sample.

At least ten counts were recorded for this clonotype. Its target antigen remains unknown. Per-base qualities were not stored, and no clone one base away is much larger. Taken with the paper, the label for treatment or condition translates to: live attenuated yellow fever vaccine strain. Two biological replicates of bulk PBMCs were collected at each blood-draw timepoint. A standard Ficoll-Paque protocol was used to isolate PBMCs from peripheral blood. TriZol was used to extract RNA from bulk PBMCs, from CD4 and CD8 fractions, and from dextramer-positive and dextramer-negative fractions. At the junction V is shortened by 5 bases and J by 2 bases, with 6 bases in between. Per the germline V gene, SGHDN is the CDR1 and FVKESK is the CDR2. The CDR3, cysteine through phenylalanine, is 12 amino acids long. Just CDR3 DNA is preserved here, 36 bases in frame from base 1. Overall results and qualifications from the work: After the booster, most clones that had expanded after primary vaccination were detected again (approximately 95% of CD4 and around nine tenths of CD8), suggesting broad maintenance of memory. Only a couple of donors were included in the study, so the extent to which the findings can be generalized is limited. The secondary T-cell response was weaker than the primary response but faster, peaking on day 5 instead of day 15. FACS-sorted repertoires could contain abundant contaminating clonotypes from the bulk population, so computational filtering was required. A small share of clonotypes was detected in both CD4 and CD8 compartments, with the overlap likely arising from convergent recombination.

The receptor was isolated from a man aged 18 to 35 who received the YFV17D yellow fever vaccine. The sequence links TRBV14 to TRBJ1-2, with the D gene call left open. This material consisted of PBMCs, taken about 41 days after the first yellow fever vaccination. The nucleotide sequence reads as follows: TGTGCCAGCAGCTCGGAGAACTATGGCTACACCTTC. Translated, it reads CASSSENYGYTF.